Below, one T cell receptor (beta chain) is given with its context. The antigen is undetermined. The data derive from a study of cytomegalovirus exposure and HLA in healthy donors. The germline V gene has CDR1 SNHLY and CDR2 FYNNEI. Trimming pared 5 bases from V and 5 bases from J, leaving 10 bases between. The CDR3 totals 13 residues. TCRdb's table, derived via immunoSEQ multiplex PCR, lists solely in-frame clones and lacks some. The sample yields approximately 280,000 clones, over 75% seen once. A roughly 120-subject validation cohort, separate from the approximately 670-subject first cohort, supplied the donors. Overall study results and limits: Whilst most TCR sequences proved rare, a subset of public TCRs occurred across many donors. Among the CMV-associated chains, three were confirmed in vitro as specific for CMV antigens. It was reported that the classifier diagnosed cytomegalovirus status with high specificity and sensitivity in both the original and validation cohorts.

The V and J genes are TRBV2 and TRBJ1-5; possible D gene TRBD1, 6 bases. The sample taken for sequencing was PBMCs. The sequence derives from a woman between 18 and 29 years old in good health and CMV-seronegative. The CDR3 nucleotides read TGTGCCAGCAGTTCGACAGGCGATCAGCCCCAGCATTTT. Encoded protein: CASSSTGDQPQHF.